These 15 T cell receptor beta chains share one sample of origin, sequenced in a study of cytomegalovirus exposure and HLA in healthy donors (dated by TCRdb to the late 2010s). The library relied on the immunoSEQ multiplex PCR assay. The multiplex PCR relied on a mix of 60 forward primers for TCR Vbeta segments and 13 reverse primers for TCR Jbeta segments. TCRdb re-hosts the immuneACCESS table, in-frame sequences only. Its copies lack some clones; in the studies checked, an unresolved V gene accounts for under half of them, and the cause for the rest is not known. The sample table lists fewer than 200,000 clones, 75% to 85% of them with a count of one. In total, the top ten clones hold approximately 1.2% of the sample. Sequencing was performed on PBMCs. These receptors were obtained from a girl aged 2 to 9 in good health and CMV-seropositive.

The chain employs TRBV10-1 and TRBJ2-2, with 7 positions matching TRBD1. Germline lookup yields CDR1 WNHNN and CDR2 SYGVQD (reference sequence). V dropped 6 bases and J dropped 4; count of bases not matched to a gene: 14. The CDR3 runs to 17 residues. In nucleotides, the CDR3 is TGCGCCAGCAGCGCCTCTAGGACAGGACCTCGCACCGGGGAGCTGTTTTTT. Amino acid sequence: CASSASRTGPRTGELFF.

In this sample, this clone turned up once. The chain joins TRBV4-1 to TRBJ2-3; 12 bases match TRBD2. The germline CDR1 and CDR2 sequences are MGHRA and YSYEKL. This CDR3 region has 19 residues. With V trimmed by 10 bases and J by 2 bases, 19 bases remained unmatched. The CDR3 DNA reads TGCGCCACCCCCTACGGGGCTAGCGGGGGGGCCGGGCACACAGATACGCAGTATTTT. It is translated as CATPYGASGGAGHTDTQYF.

The chain combines TRBV7-8 with TRBJ1-1; D is ambiguous. The CDR3 extends over 13 amino acids. Germline V gene sequence: CDR1 SGHVS, CDR2 FQNEAQ. The V end lost 3 bases, the J end lost 4 bases, and 9 bases lay between the germline ends. The CDR3 reads CASSFGVGTEAFF. In nucleotides, the CDR3 is TGTGCCAGCAGCTTCGGGGTAGGCACTGAAGCTTTCTTT.

The chain employs TRBV19 and TRBJ2-6; TRBD1 might be the D (7 bases). Between the trimmed V and J ends, which lost 0 bases and 1 base, there was a span of 13 bases. Germline loops: CDR1 LNHDA, CDR2 SQIVND (reference sequence). The CDR3 is made up of 18 amino acids. CDR3 DNA: TGTGCCAGTAGTATAGAGGCACAGGGGAGGTCTGGGGCCAACGTCCTGACTTTC. It translates to CASSIEAQGRSGANVLTF.

This chain uses TRBV7-8 with TRBJ2-7, with 7 bases matching TRBD1. The CDR3 loop spans 16 amino acids. Germline CDR1 reads SGHVS; CDR2 reads FQNEAQ. V trimming: 4 bases; J trimming: 4 bases; junction bases outside the gene matches: 13. This chain's CDR3 is CASSSGPRQGSYEQYF. The CDR3 DNA reads as TGTGCCAGCAGCTCGGGCCCCCGACAGGGTTCGTACGAGCAGTACTTC.

The chain uses TRBV2 and TRBJ2-1; TRBD1 matches at 7 bases. Germline CDR1 reads SNHLY; CDR2 reads FYNNEI. With 7 bases clipped from V and 7 bases from J, the junction kept 7 bases outside the gene matches. This CDR3 region has 13 residues. CDR3 protein: CASTRDRGNEQFF. The CDR3 DNA reads TGTGCCAGCACCCGGGACAGAGGTAATGAGCAGTTCTTC.

The chain links TRBV6-5 to TRBJ2-7; tentative D call: TRBD1 (6 bases). Trimming stripped 6 bases from V and 6 bases from J, with 18 bases between. This CDR3 spans 14 amino acids. Germline CDR1 reads MNHEY; CDR2 reads SVGAGI. The CDR3: CASRQQGRTGEQYF. CDR3 nucleotides: TGTGCCAGCAGGCAACAGGGCCGCACGGGCGAGCAGTACTTC.

This clone was recorded a few times. The V gene is TRBV29-1, the J gene TRBJ1-1; weak D call: TRBD1 (6 bases). The germline V gene encodes CDR1 SQVTM and CDR2 ANQGSEA. V was cut by 4 bases and J by 2 bases, with 11 bases left in between. The CDR3 has 13 residues. Here the CDR3 DNA reads TGCAGCGTTGGAGACAGGTTAAACACTGAAGCTTTCTTT. It translates to CSVGDRLNTEAFF.

The genes are TRBV2 and TRBJ2-2; the match to TRBD1 covers 8 bases. The germline CDR1 and CDR2 sequences are SNHLY and FYNNEI. The CDR3 covers 15 residues. Trimming removed 6 bases from V and 7 bases from J; junction bases left unmatched: 10. The CDR3 protein is CASSEKRTGFGELFF. Written as DNA, the CDR3 is TGTGCCAGCAGCGAAAAACGGACAGGGTTCGGGGAGCTGTTTTTT.

This clone occurred once. DNA of the CDR3: TGTGCCAGTAGTATTCGGACAGGATCCCGCAGCCGGGTTTTCACAGATACGCAGTATTTT. It specifies CASSIRTGSRSRVFTDTQYF. The gene calls are TRBV19 and TRBJ2-3; TRBD1 aligns across 7 bases. The V segment lost 3 bases and the J segment 2 bases; nucleotides outside the gene matches: 20. There are 20 residues in the CDR3. CDR1 LNHDA and CDR2 SQIVND come from the germline V gene (reference sequence).

The rearrangement joins TRBV5-1 to TRBJ1-4; maybe TRBD1 (5 bases). The CDR3 contains 15 residues. Trimming stripped 4 bases from V and 4 bases from J, with 14 bases between. The germline V gene has CDR1 SGHRS and CDR2 YFSETQ. CDR3 amino acids: CASSGGVRGNEKLFF. The DNA for the CDR3 is TGCGCCAGCAGCGGGGGGGTCCGCGGTAATGAAAAACTGTTTTTT. The complete variable domain, with remaining parts taken from reference TRBV5-1 and TRBJ1-4, reads KAGVTQTPRYLIKTRGQQVTLSCSPISGHRSVSWYQQTPGQGLQFLFEYFSETQRNKGNFPGRFSGRQFSNSRSEMNVSTLELGDSALYLCASSGGVRGNEKLFFGSGTQLSVL.

This clone was observed a handful of times. The chain couples TRBV2 to TRBJ2-3; D is possibly TRBD1 (5 bases). V gave up 4 bases and J gave up 6 bases, with 8 bases separating them. Per the germline V gene, CDR1 is SNHLY and CDR2 is FYNNEI. This CDR3 is 12 amino acids long. This CDR3 reads CASSARQDTQYF. In DNA, the CDR3 is TGTGCCAGCAGTGCCCGACAGGATACGCAGTATTTT.

The chain joins TRBV12-5 to TRBJ1-1, with 12 bases that match TRBD1. This CDR3 comprises 18 residues. The V gene's germline CDR1 is LGHNT and CDR2 FRNRAP. V dropped 0 bases and J dropped 6; count of bases not matched to a gene: 11. DNA for the CDR3: TGTGCTAGTGGTTTGGTTATTTTTGGAGGGACAGGGGGCTCTGAAGCTTTCTTT. This gives the protein CASGLVIFGGTGGSEAFF.

The genes are TRBV5-5 and TRBJ2-3; D not certain. Germline loops: CDR1 SGHKS, CDR2 YYEKEE (reference sequence). CDR3 length: 14 amino acids. V lost 4 bases to trimming and J lost 4 bases, with 13 bases between them. The CDR3 sequence: CASSPPTVSDTQYF. In DNA form, the CDR3 reads TGTGCCAGCAGCCCCCCCACGGTATCAGATACGCAGTATTTT.

The V call is TRBV28, the J call TRBJ1-3; TRBD1 is a possible D gene (6 bases). The germline V gene has CDR1 MDHEN and CDR2 SYDVKM. The CDR3 length is 15 residues. The V gene lost 1 base and the J gene lost 5 bases, with 12 bases spanning the gap. CDR3 sequence: CASSLFSQGRNTIYF. The CDR3 DNA reads as TGTGCCAGCAGTTTATTTTCCCAGGGGCGAAACACCATATATTTT. Full variable domain (rest looked up from reference TRBV28 and TRBJ1-3): DVKVTQSSRYLVKRTGEKVFLECVQDMDHENMFWYRQDPGLGLRLIYFSYDVKMKEKGDIPEGYSVSREKKERFSLILESASTNQTSMYLCASSLFSQGRNTIYFGEGSWLTVV.